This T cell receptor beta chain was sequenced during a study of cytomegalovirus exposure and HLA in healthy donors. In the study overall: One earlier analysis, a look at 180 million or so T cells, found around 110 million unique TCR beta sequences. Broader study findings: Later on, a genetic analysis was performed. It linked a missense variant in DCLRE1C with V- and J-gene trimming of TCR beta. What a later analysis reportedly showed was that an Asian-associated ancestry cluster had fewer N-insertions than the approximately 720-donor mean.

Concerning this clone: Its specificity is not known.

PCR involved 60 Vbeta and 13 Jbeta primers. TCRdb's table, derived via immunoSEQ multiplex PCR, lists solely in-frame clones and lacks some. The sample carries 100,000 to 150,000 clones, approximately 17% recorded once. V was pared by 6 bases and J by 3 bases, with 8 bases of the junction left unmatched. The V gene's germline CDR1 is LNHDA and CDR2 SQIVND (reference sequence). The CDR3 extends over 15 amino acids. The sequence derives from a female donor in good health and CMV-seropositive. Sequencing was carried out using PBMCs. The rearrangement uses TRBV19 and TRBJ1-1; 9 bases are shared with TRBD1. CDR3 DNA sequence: TGTGCCAGTAGAGGGACAGGGATCCTTGACACTGAAGCTTTCTTT. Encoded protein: CASRGTGILDTEAFF.